These 22 T cell receptor beta chains were sequenced from one sample in a study of early stage breast cancer tumors. Some clones are missing from TCRdb's copy, which holds only in-frame ones; the method was immunoSEQ multiplex PCR. In the table there are 25,000 to 35,000 clones, about 70% of which are singletons. The sample comprised blood. The receptors were gathered from a person aged 45-60 years with breast cancer.

By proportion, this clone is medium-sized. This chain connects TRBV4-2 to TRBJ2-1, with 9 bases lining up with TRBD2. Germline V gene sequence: CDR1 LGHNA, CDR2 YNFKEQ. V was clipped by 2 bases and J by 8 bases; unmatched bases: 4. The CDR3 extends over 14 amino acids. DNA for the CDR3: TGTGCCAGCAGCCAAATAGCGGGAGTGGATGAGCAGTTCTTC. The encoded protein is CASSQIAGVDEQFF.

The chain is built from TRBV4-1 and TRBJ2-5; 12 bases are shared with TRBD1. Germline lookup yields CDR1 MGHRA and CDR2 YSYEKL. J lost 5 bases, V lost 4 bases, and 5 bases had no gene match. The CDR3 spans 15 residues. CDR3 in amino acids: CASSLRDRGRETQYF. The CDR3 coding sequence is TGCGCCAGCAGCCTGCGGGACAGGGGGCGCGAGACCCAGTACTTC.

The genes are TRBV30 and TRBJ2-7; either TRBD1 or TRBD2 may supply D (5 bases each). With 4 bases removed from V and 3 bases from J, the gap between germline ends came to 19 bases. The CDR3 covers 15 residues. Per germline, CDR1 GTSNPN and CDR2 SVGIG (reference sequence). CDR3 amino acids: CAWTVSGTGFYEQYF. The CDR3 region has the DNA TGTGCCTGGACCGTTTCTGGGACGGGGTTCTACGAGCAGTACTTC.

This clone was seen a single time. This chain uses TRBV18 with TRBJ2-2; 10 positions agree with TRBD2. Germline values: CDR1 KGHSH, CDR2 LQKENI. This CDR3 has 17 residues. With V trimmed by 3 bases and J by 6 bases, 10 bases remained unmatched. In DNA form, the CDR3 reads TGTGCCAGCTCACCGGGACTAGCGAAATCGGGTCCCGGGGAGCTGTTTTTT. As protein: CASSPGLAKSGPGELFF.

V and J are TRBV28 and TRBJ1-2; 10 positions match TRBD1. The CDR3 spans 18 residues. Per germline, CDR1 MDHEN and CDR2 SYDVKM. J gave up 3 bases and V 6 bases, and 16 bases lay outside the gene matches. In DNA form, the CDR3 reads TGTGCCAGCAGGACTCCGGGACAGGGGATTCATATGGACTATGGCTACACCTTC. Amino acids: CASRTPGQGIHMDYGYTF.

The chain is built from TRBV5-1 and TRBJ2-3; TRBD1 matches 10 bases. V lost 3 bases to trimming and J lost 0 bases; unmatched junction nucleotides: 7. This CDR3 region has 17 residues. The V gene's germline CDR1 is SGHRS and CDR2 YFSETQ. CDR3 sequence reads: CASSSNDRGPSTDTQYF. The CDR3 nucleotides are TGCGCCAGCAGCTCCAACGACAGGGGGCCAAGCACAGATACGCAGTATTTT.

The rearrangement uses TRBV6-6 and TRBJ2-2; D is unclear. Trimming left V 2 bases short and J 1 base short, with 5 bases between. The CDR3 consists of 14 residues. Germline V CDR1 and CDR2: MNHNY, SVGAGI (reference sequence). CDR3 DNA sequence: TGTGCCAGCAGTTACGAGGTGAACACCGGGGAGCTGTTTTTT. Its translation: CASSYEVNTGELFF.

The chain carries TRBV27 and TRBJ2-7, with TRBD1 identical over 8 bases. J was trimmed by 2 bases and V by 6 bases; bases with no gene match: 0. The CDR3 runs to 12 residues. In germline, CDR1 is MNHEY, CDR2 SMNVEV (reference sequence). CDR3 bases: TGTGCCAGCAGACAGGGGGCCTACGAGCAGTACTTC. Its protein product is CASRQGAYEQYF.

This rearrangement joins TRBV5-6 to TRBJ2-5; D is perhaps TRBD1 or TRBD2 (5 bases each). This CDR3 has 16 residues. Trimming removed 2 bases at V and 7 bases at J, with 21 bases between. Germline V lookup: CDR1 SGHDT, CDR2 YYEEEE. CDR3 nucleotides: TGTGCCAGCAGCTTTCAATTGTCGGACAATGGGGGGACCCAGTACTTC. It codes for CASSFQLSDNGGTQYF. Looking up the rest from reference TRBV5-6 and TRBJ2-5 gives the full variable domain: DAGVTQSPTHLIKTRGQQVTLRCSPKSGHDTVSWYQQALGQGPQFIFQYYEEEERQRGNFPDRFSGHQFPNYSSELNVNALLLGDSALYLCASSFQLSDNGGTQYFGPGTRLLVL.

The chain links TRBV28 to TRBJ1-1; TRBD1 is a possible D gene (6 bases). Trimming took 6 bases from V and 3 from J, leaving 14 bases between them. Germline-derived CDR1 and CDR2 are MDHEN and SYDVKM. CDR3 length: 14 residues. For the CDR3, the DNA is TGTGCCAGCAGCCCTGCGGACAGATACACTGAAGCTTTCTTT. Translated, it gives CASSPADRYTEAFF.

V and J are TRBV27 and TRBJ2-7; D ambiguous. From germline, CDR1 is MNHEY and CDR2 SMNVEV (reference sequence). Trimming cost V 5 bases and J 2 bases, with 13 bases left between them. The CDR3 is 14 residues long. CDR3 loop: CASSPPLRPYEQYF. For the CDR3, the DNA is TGTGCCAGCAGTCCCCCCCTAAGGCCCTACGAGCAGTACTTC.

In its sample, this clone was seen once. The V call is TRBV7-2, the J call TRBJ1-6; D gene uncertain. CDR3 size: 16 residues. Germline V gene data show CDR1 as SGHTA and CDR2 as FQGNSA. Deletions cut 1 base from V and 7 bases from J, with 14 bases between. The CDR3 nucleotides are TGTGCCAGCAGCTTAGAGGGAGCGCGGCTAAATTCACCCCTCCACTTT. Translated: CASSLEGARLNSPLHF.

V usage is TRBV2 and J usage is TRBJ2-6; TRBD1 agrees at 7 bases. The V segment lost 10 bases and the J segment 0 bases; nucleotides outside the gene matches: 12. The CDR3 spans 17 residues. Per the germline V gene, CDR1 is SNHLY and CDR2 is FYNNEI. The CDR3 protein is CATRQGAVFSGANVLTF. The CDR3 DNA reads as TGTGCCACCCGACAGGGAGCGGTCTTCTCTGGGGCCAACGTCCTGACTTTC.

The chain carries TRBV7-8 and TRBJ2-2; the match to TRBD2 covers 10 bases. Germline V gives CDR1 SGHVS, CDR2 FQNEAQ. The CDR3 covers 16 residues. V was pared by 5 bases and J by 4 bases, with 7 bases of the junction left unmatched. The CDR3 sequence is CASSQSSGRPTGELFF. For the CDR3, the DNA is TGTGCCAGCAGCCAGAGTAGCGGGAGGCCCACCGGGGAGCTGTTTTTT.

V and J are TRBV6-6 and TRBJ2-7; possibly TRBD1 or TRBD2 for D (6 bases each). CDR1 and CDR2 from the germline V gene are MNHNY and SVGAGI (reference sequence). Trimming took off 0 bases at V and 6 bases at J, with 12 bases between the two ends. The CDR3 extends over 14 amino acids. CDR3 bases: TGTGCCAGCAGTTACTCCGGAGGGGGAAGCGAGCAGTACTTC. This gives the protein CASSYSGGGSEQYF.

The gene calls are TRBV27 and TRBJ2-7; no reliable D call. Deletions cut 5 bases from V and 3 bases from J, with 14 bases between. Germline V gene lookup returns CDR1 MNHEY and CDR2 SMNVEV (reference sequence). The CDR3 loop spans 14 amino acids. The CDR3 is CASSPWMGSYEQYF. The CDR3, as DNA: TGTGCCAGCAGTCCCTGGATGGGCAGCTACGAGCAGTACTTC.

This clone came up a few times. The chain employs TRBV5-1 and TRBJ2-5, with no clear D. Germline-derived CDR1 and CDR2 are SGHRS and YFSETQ. This CDR3 spans 15 amino acids. Deletions cut 0 bases from V and 6 bases from J, with 15 bases between. The CDR3 here is CASSLDEGSRKTQYF. The DNA for the CDR3 is TGCGCCAGCAGCTTGGATGAAGGGTCCCGAAAGACCCAGTACTTC.

The rearrangement joins TRBV19 to TRBJ2-2, with TRBD1 matching 9 bases. The junction had 3 bases not matched to a gene; V was cut back by 3 bases and J by 4 bases. CDR3 length: 15 residues. Germline assignment: CDR1 LNHDA and CDR2 SQIVND (reference sequence). Here the CDR3 reads CASSMTGGVTGELFF. The CDR3, as DNA: TGTGCCAGTAGTATGACAGGGGGTGTCACCGGGGAGCTGTTTTTT.

This clone was seen a few times. The rearrangement uses TRBV27 and TRBJ2-5; TRBD2 aligns across 15 bases. Germline CDR1 and CDR2: MNHEY and SMNVEV (reference sequence). This CDR3 has 19 residues. V was pared by 3 bases and J by 5 bases, with 13 bases of the junction left unmatched. In DNA, the CDR3 is TGTGCCAGCAGTTTGGGACTAGCGGGAGGAATCTCCCCTGACGAGACCCAGTACTTC. It encodes CASSLGLAGGISPDETQYF.

The V and J genes are TRBV19 and TRBJ2-1; 13 nucleotides line up with TRBD2. CDR1 LNHDA and CDR2 SQIVND come from the germline V gene (reference sequence). Trimming cost V 5 bases and J 4 bases; bases outside gene matches: 8. This CDR3 has 17 residues. In DNA form, the CDR3 reads TGTGCCAGTAGTGGACAGGGGACTAGCGGGGCATACAATGAGCAGTTCTTC. It codes for CASSGQGTSGAYNEQFF.

V gene TRBV25-1 combines with J gene TRBJ1-4, with 9 bases that match TRBD1. Germline V lookup: CDR1 MGHDK, CDR2 SYGVNS. J gave up 11 bases and V 2 bases, and 3 bases lay outside the gene matches. The CDR3 has 13 residues. The CDR3 loop reads CASSEGQGMKLFF. The CDR3 DNA is TGTGCCAGCAGTGAAGGACAGGGGATGAAACTGTTTTTT.

This chain connects TRBV11-1 to TRBJ1-4; D is undetermined. From germline, CDR1 is SGHAT and CDR2 FQDESV (reference sequence). Trimming took 0 bases from V and 5 from J, leaving 10 bases between them. The CDR3 spans 15 residues. The CDR3 reads CASSLAGDGNEKLFF. Written as DNA, the CDR3 is TGTGCCAGCAGCTTAGCAGGCGACGGGAATGAAAAACTGTTTTTT.